A selection of T cell receptor beta chains follows, all from one sample in a study of human T cells and chemical hapten exposure. TCRdb independently ran MiXCR on the RACE reads; one entry per CDR3 protein. In the table there are 300,000 to 450,000 distinct CDR3 sequences, around 5% of which are singletons. The sequences come from whole blood, collected in connection with sensitization to the hapten diphenylcyclopropenone (DPC). These receptors were taken from a woman in her fifties or sixties with alopecia areata. Some clones in this sample may be carry-over from other donors' samples. The CDR3 runs from the conserved cysteine through the conserved F or W. A D gene is named only where the DNA matches it firmly.

TRBJ2-7 TRBV7-9 . CASSSHPTGRYEQYF
TRBJ1-2 TRBV12-3/TRBV12-4 TRBD1 CASSHRGGYTF
TRBJ1-1 TRBV12-5 . CASGLEGWTEAFF
TRBJ1-6 TRBV12-3/TRBV12-4 . CASRTGISPLHF
TRBJ2-1 TRBV9 TRBD2 CASSPRGAGGPDEQFF
TRBJ1-1 TRBV7-2 . CASSLEVGPWAFF
TRBJ1-2 TRBV29-1 . CSVEDSEGSYYGYTF
TRBJ2-3 TRBV2 TRBD1 CASSRDRAVTDTQYF
TRBJ1-6 TRBV20-1 . CSARGGGISPLHF
TRBJ2-1 TRBV24-1 TRBD2 CATGLSGVNEQFF
TRBJ2-1 TRBV2 TRBD2 CASSMASGGNEQFF
TRBJ2-3 TRBV7-2 TRBD2 CASSPTASGGYPTDTQYF
TRBJ1-4 TRBV6-5 . CASTGARGEKLFF
TRBJ2-7 TRBV2 . CASMQGFYEQYF
TRBJ1-6 TRBV6-6 . CASNHRRQVNSPLHF
TRBJ2-6 TRBV7-8 . CASSLDNSGANVLTF
TRBJ1-2 TRBV28 . CASSLLAGNRFGYTF
TRBJ2-3 TRBV20-1 TRBD2 CSASATSGRRASTDTQYF
TRBJ2-5 TRBV6-5 . CASSVFGGTQYF
TRBJ2-1 TRBV25-1 TRBD2 CASSGRLAVAGGGEQFF
TRBJ2-7 TRBV27 TRBD2 CASPSGGVNSEQYF
TRBJ2-3 TRBV5-1 . CASSLHSRSTDTQYF